This T cell receptor (beta chain) was retrieved from a study of PD-1 blockade in classical Hodgkin lymphoma. Assay used: immunoSEQ multiplex PCR; TCRdb lists only in-frame clones, some missing. The sample carries under 50,000 clones, 66% recorded once. Time point defined: cycle 4 day 1 (C4D1), after 6 weeks of nivolumab. After autologous stem cell transplantation all patients relapsed, and prior brentuximab vedotin exposure differed between cohorts. Study-wide points: Baseline diversity in complete responders resembled that of newly diagnosed patients. Whatever underlies the repertoire differences (possibly disease activity or prior therapy) remains undefined.

Notes on this clone: Its antigen is unknown.

The input for sequencing was peripheral blood mononuclear cells (PBMCs), taken before the fourth cycle of nivolumab. The source of this sequence is a human donor with classical Hodgkin lymphoma.

The CDR3 nucleotides read TGCAGCGCTCGACAGGGACGGGAGACCCAGTACTTC. Protein sequence: CSARQGRETQYF. The chain combines TRBV29-1 with TRBJ2-5; 7 bases are shared with TRBD1. Per the germline V gene, CDR1 is SQVTM and CDR2 is ANQGSEA. V shed 7 bases and J 5 bases; nucleotides not matched to a gene: 7. CDR3 length: 12 amino acids. Filled out from reference TRBV29-1 and TRBJ2-5, the complete variable domain reads SAVISQKPSRDICQRGTSLTIQCQVDSQVTMMFWYRQQPGQSLTLIATANQGSEATYESGFVIDKFPISRPNLTFSTLTVSNMSPEDSSIYLCSARQGRETQYFGPGTRLLVL.